This record covers a single TCR beta chain. Antigen specificity is unknown. Method: immunoSEQ multiplex PCR; TCRdb's copy keeps in-frame clones and lacks some. The data contain some 150,000 clones, 86% of them singletons. This CDR3 comprises 15 residues. The junction had 8 bases not matched to a gene; V was cut back by 7 bases and J by 0 bases. CDR1 and CDR2 from the germline V gene are SQVTM and ANQGSEA. This sample was included in a study of cytomegalovirus exposure and HLA in healthy donors. Study conclusions and caveats: Cytomegalovirus association was listed for about 160 TCR beta chains. In vitro experiments confirmed that three CMV-associated chains were specific for CMV antigens.

The TCR sequence derives from a man aged 18 to 30 in good health and CMV-seropositive. What was sequenced was PBMCs. The chain combines TRBV29-1 with TRBJ2-2; 7 nucleotides match TRBD1. The DNA of the CDR3 is TGCAGCGACACGACAGGGAACACGAACACCGGGGAGCTGTTTTTT. Translated, it gives CSDTTGNTNTGELFF.